These 27 T cell receptor beta chains came from one sample sequenced in a study of Graves' ophthalmopathy and Graves' hyperthyroidism. RNA transcripts served as template for amplifying TCR beta CDR3 sequences. The first round was an RT-PCR with HTBI primers, and the second round was a multiplex PCR. TCRdb redid the calling of the multiplex PCR reads with MiXCR, one entry per CDR3 protein. The sample has around 1,000,000 distinct CDR3 sequences; 36% are singletons. What was sequenced was peripheral blood or thyroid tissue (not recorded which). Source of these receptors: an adult man with Graves' hyperthyroidism.

This clonotype was observed many times. This rearrangement joins TRBV12-3 or TRBV12-4 to TRBJ1-5; D is perhaps TRBD1 (6 bases). This CDR3 comprises 14 residues. V shed 7 bases and J shed 4 bases, with 14 bases lying between them. This chain's CDR3 is CASMGGGPNQPQHF. In DNA form, the CDR3 reads TGTGCCAGCATGGGGGGGGGCCCGAATCAGCCCCAGCATTTT.

This clonotype was counted only a few times. The junction departs from germline at one end; a sequencing error may be responsible. The chain is built from TRBV10-2 and TRBJ2-5; 7 bases agree with TRBD1. Germline V gene data show CDR1 as WSHSY and CDR2 as SAAADI. This CDR3 is 13 amino acids long. The CDR3 sequence: CASKRGQVETQYF. In nucleotides, the CDR3 is TGTGCCAGCAAGCGTGGACAGGTTGAGACCCAGTACTTC.

In its sample, this clonotype was seen many times. V gene TRBV11-2 combines with J gene TRBJ1-2, with 7 positions matching TRBD1. The CDR3 is 14 residues long. Losses at the gene ends were 5 bases for V and 6 bases for J; bases not matched to a gene: 9. Per germline, CDR1 SGHAT and CDR2 FQNNGV. The CDR3 spells CASSQFTGQDGYTF. The DNA for the CDR3 is TGTGCCAGCAGCCAATTTACCGGACAGGATGGCTACACCTTC. Based on the CDR3 plus reference TRBV11-2 and TRBJ1-2, the full variable domain is EAGVAQSPRYKIIEKRQSVAFWCNPISGHATLYWYQQILGQGPKLLIQFQNNGVVDDSQLPKDRFSAERLKGVDSTLKIQPAKLEDSAVYLCASSQFTGQDGYTFGSGTRLTVV.

This clonotype was counted many times. The chain recombines TRBV24-1 with TRBJ1-5; possible D gene TRBD1, 6 bases. The CDR3 length is 14 residues. The V end was cut by 9 bases, the J end by 6 bases, with 17 bases between. Germline CDR1 reads KGHDR; CDR2 reads SFDVKD. This CDR3 is CATYYGGLSQPQHF. DNA of the CDR3: TGTGCCACCTACTACGGGGGGCTGAGTCAGCCCCAGCATTTT.

J is TRBJ2-2 and V is TRBV13; possibly TRBD2 for D (5 bases). Germline loops: CDR1 PRHDT, CDR2 FYEKMQ (reference sequence). V was shortened by 1 base and J by 8 bases, with 5 bases between the two germline ends. CDR3 length: 12 residues. Written as DNA, the CDR3 is TGTGCCAGCAGCTTAGAGCGGGGGGAGCTGTTTTTT. Protein: CASSLERGELFF.

The J gene is TRBJ2-2, the V gene TRBV20-1; 8 nucleotides agree with TRBD2. With V trimmed by 7 bases and J by 1 base, 8 bases remained unmatched. The CDR3 consists of 15 residues. CDR1 is DFQATT, CDR2 SNEGSKA, per germline (reference sequence). The CDR3 here is CSDRASGLNTGELFF. The CDR3, as DNA: TGCAGTGATAGGGCTAGCGGGCTGAACACCGGGGAGCTGTTTTTT.

The table lists this clonotype with a few counts. The chain employs TRBV7-2 and TRBJ2-5, with 11 bases fitting TRBD2. CDR3 length: 15 residues. Germline assignment: CDR1 SGHTA and CDR2 FQGNSA. With 3 bases clipped from V and 7 bases from J, the junction kept 7 bases outside the gene matches. CDR3: CASSFRTGLAGTQYF. DNA of the CDR3: TGTGCCAGCAGCTTCAGGACAGGACTAGCGGGGACCCAGTACTTC.

This clonotype occurred a few times. One end of the junction does not line up with germline, which may come from a read error. The chain combines TRBV5-1 with TRBJ2-7; 9 positions match TRBD1. The CDR3 runs 15 residues. The germline V gene encodes CDR1 SGHRS and CDR2 YFSETQ. The CDR3 sequence is CASSIQGARTYEQYF. The CDR3 DNA sequence: TGTGCCAGCAGCATACAGGGGGCTCGGACCTACGAGCAGTACTTC.

The CDR3, as DNA: TGTGCCAGCAGCCACCTACTAGCGGGAGGGAATTACGAGCAGTACTTC. Translation gives CASSHLLAGGNYEQYF. The chain combines TRBV14 with TRBJ2-7; 13 bases align to TRBD2. CDR1 and CDR2 (germline): SGHDN, FVKESK. This CDR3 comprises 16 residues. J was trimmed by 4 bases and V by 3 bases; bases with no gene match: 6.

The chain couples TRBV7-9 to TRBJ1-3; possible D gene TRBD1, 6 bases. CDR1 SEHNR and CDR2 FQNEAQ come from the germline V gene (reference sequence). The V and J ends lost 4 bases and 1 base respectively, with 11 bases between them. CDR3 length: 15 residues. CDR3: CASSYEGGSGNTIYF. In nucleotides, the CDR3 is TGTGCCAGCAGCTATGAGGGGGGATCTGGAAACACCATATATTTT.

The chain employs TRBV14 and TRBJ1-2; TRBD1 matches 10 bases. Germline trimming cut 6 bases from V and 0 bases from J; bases unmatched to any gene: 7. CDR3 size: 16 residues. The germline gives CDR1 SGHDN, CDR2 FVKESK. CDR3 region: CASSLLGQGTNYGYTF. The CDR3 DNA sequence: TGTGCCAGCAGTTTATTGGGACAGGGGACTAACTATGGCTACACCTTC. Using reference TRBV14 and TRBJ1-2 for the parts outside the CDR3, the full variable domain is EAGVTQFPSHSVIEKGQTVTLRCDPISGHDNLYWYRRVMGKEIKFLLHFVKESKQDESGMPNNRFLAERTGGTYSTLKVQPAELEDSGVYFCASSLLGQGTNYGYTFGSGTRLTVV.

This clonotype has ten or more counts. V is TRBV19 and J is TRBJ1-5; the D is unclear. Between the trimmed V and J ends, which lost 3 bases and 1 base, there was a span of 4 bases. CDR1 is LNHDA and CDR2 is SQIVND in the germline V gene (reference sequence). CDR3 length equals 13 residues. The DNA of the CDR3 is TGTGCCAGTAGTATTAAGAGCAATCAGCCCCAGCATTTT. It translates to CASSIKSNQPQHF.

A few counts support this clonotype. The chain employs TRBV29-1 and TRBJ1-2, with a possible D match to TRBD1 (5 bases). The germline V gene encodes CDR1 SQVTM and CDR2 ANQGSEA. Trimming cost V 1 base and J 4 bases, with 10 bases left between them. This CDR3 is built from 13 residues. As DNA, the CDR3 is TGCAGCGTTGAAGCTGGGGCAATCTATGGCTACACCTTC. Translation: CSVEAGAIYGYTF.

The V and J genes are TRBV5-1 and TRBJ2-7; 13 bases line up with TRBD2. J gave up 4 bases and V 4 bases, and 11 bases lay outside the gene matches. Germline loops: CDR1 SGHRS, CDR2 YFSETQ. The length of the CDR3 is 17 residues. CDR3 coding DNA: TGCGCCAGCAGCCATGAACGGACGGGACTAGCGGGATACGAGCAGTACTTC. It translates to CASSHERTGLAGYEQYF.

This clonotype was seen at least ten times. The chain joins TRBV7-2 to TRBJ2-5, with TRBD2 matching 7 bases. Germline V gene sequence: CDR1 SGHTA, CDR2 FQGNSA. The CDR3 extends over 14 amino acids. The V segment lost 1 base and the J segment 7 bases; nucleotides outside the gene matches: 6. CDR3 in DNA: TGTGCCAGCAGCTTAGGCGGGAGAGGGGCGACCCAGTACTTC. This encodes CASSLGGRGATQYF.

In its sample, this clonotype was seen many times. The rearrangement links TRBV6-5 to TRBJ2-5, with D tentatively TRBD1 (6 bases). Deletions cut 2 bases from V and 1 base from J, with 14 bases between. Looked up from germline, CDR1 is MNHEY and CDR2 is SVGAGI. The CDR3 spans 16 residues. As DNA, the CDR3 is TGTGCCAGCAGTTACGGGGGCAGCTACCGCCAAGAGACCCAGTACTTC. Translated, it gives CASSYGGSYRQETQYF.

This clonotype was recorded at least ten times. The V gene is TRBV20-1, the J gene TRBJ1-4; TRBD1 agrees at 11 bases. The CDR3 totals 13 residues. The J segment lost 5 bases and the V segment lost 5 bases, leaving 1 base of the junction unmatched. The germline V gene encodes CDR1 DFQATT and CDR2 SNEGSKA (reference sequence). The CDR3 nucleotides read TGCAGTGCTGGACAGGGGGCGAATGAAAAACTGTTTTTT. Translation gives CSAGQGANEKLFF.

This sequence joins TRBV7-3 and TRBJ1-2; D unclear. V dropped 4 bases and J dropped 4 bases, with 13 bases sitting between them. The CDR3 has 14 residues. Germline V gives CDR1 SGHTA, CDR2 FQGTGA. CDR3 nucleotide sequence: TGTGCCAGCAGCTCCCCCCCGTACCCCTATGGCTACACCTTC. It specifies CASSSPPYPYGYTF.

This rearrangement joins TRBV2 to TRBJ2-2, with D hard to call. The CDR3 consists of 14 residues. V lost 4 bases and J lost 1, with 7 bases in between. Germline CDR1 reads SNHLY; CDR2 reads FYNNEI. The CDR3 nucleotides read TGTGCCAGCAGTGTGGAACGGAACACCGGGGAGCTGTTTTTT. Residues: CASSVERNTGELFF.

The chain has TRBV4-1 and TRBJ1-1; D not resolved. This CDR3 has 12 amino acids. From germline, CDR1 is MGHRA and CDR2 YSYEKL. Deletions cut 1 base from V and 7 bases from J, with 7 bases between. As DNA, the CDR3 is TGCGCCAGCAGCCAAGGGCAGGTTGAAGCTTTCTTT. The encoded protein is CASSQGQVEAFF.

This clonotype was found many times. The rearrangement joins TRBV7-2 to TRBJ2-7, with D possibly TRBD2 on 6 matching bases. Trimming stripped 3 bases from V and 4 bases from J, with 13 bases between. Germline-derived CDR1 and CDR2 are SGHTA and FQGNSA. The CDR3 is made up of 14 amino acids. The CDR3 DNA sequence: TGTGCCAGCAGCTTCAAGGCGGGGAGTTACGAGCAGTACTTC. As protein: CASSFKAGSYEQYF.

This clonotype was counted a single time. Just one base apart from a much larger clone, this may be a read error. V gene TRBV20-1 combines with J gene TRBJ2-5, with 8 positions matching TRBD2. CDR3 size: 15 residues. Germline CDR1 reads DFQATT; CDR2 reads SNEGSKA (reference sequence). Germline trimming cut 4 bases from V and 5 bases from J; bases unmatched to any gene: 12. CDR3: CSATHPGGRKETQYF. CDR3 DNA sequence: TGCAGTGCTACCCACCCCGGCGGGAGGAAGGAGACCCAGTACTTC.

In its sample, this clonotype was seen many times. The rearrangement uses TRBV6-6 and TRBJ1-1, with no clear D. Trimming removed 7 bases at V and 1 base at J, with 7 bases between. The CDR3 totals 12 residues. Germline CDR1 is MNHNY and CDR2 is SVGAGI (reference sequence). The CDR3 reads CASTNRNTEAFF. In DNA, the CDR3 is TGTGCCAGCACAAACAGGAACACTGAAGCTTTCTTT.

This clonotype has a count of ten or more. V gene TRBV19 combines with J gene TRBJ2-7; weak D call: TRBD1 (5 bases). The V and J ends lost 6 bases and 3 bases respectively, with 12 bases between them. The germline CDR1 and CDR2 sequences are LNHDA and SQIVND (reference sequence). This CDR3 is 13 amino acids long. The CDR3, as DNA: TGTGCCAGTAGCCGTGGACACCGCTACGAGCAGTACTTC. Translation: CASSRGHRYEQYF.

Details on this clonotype: A much larger clone differs from this one at a single base, so this may be a read error. The genes are TRBV7-9 and TRBJ2-7, with a possible D match to TRBD1 (6 bases). V was clipped by 3 bases and J by 0 bases, with 15 bases between them. The CDR3 is made up of 16 amino acids. Germline values: CDR1 SEHNR, CDR2 FQNEAQ (reference sequence). The CDR3 here is CASSLGWTELSYEQYF. The DNA of the CDR3 is TGTGCCAGCAGCTTGGGGTGGACAGAGCTCTCCTACGAGCAGTACTTC.

This sequence joins TRBV20-1 and TRBJ2-3; D gene uncertain. The CDR3 has 16 residues. Germline V gives CDR1 DFQATT, CDR2 SNEGSKA (reference sequence). Trimming left V 0 bases short and J 2 bases short, with 15 bases between. The CDR3 loop is CSARDATSPFTDTQYF. In DNA, the CDR3 is TGCAGTGCTAGAGATGCAACTTCTCCTTTCACAGATACGCAGTATTTT.

This clonotype was recorded at least ten times. This sequence joins TRBV7-2 and TRBJ2-7, with 9 bases that match TRBD1. The CDR3 runs 15 residues. Germline CDR1 is SGHTA and CDR2 is FQGNSA. V gave up 5 bases and J gave up 3 bases; unmatched junction bases: 8. The CDR3 nucleotides read TGTGCCAGCAGCCCTACCGGGACAGGGTTCTACGAGCAGTACTTC. Protein product: CASSPTGTGFYEQYF.